The present TCR beta chain was sequenced within a study of T cell responses to AZD1222 COVID-19 vaccine. Study conclusions and caveats: Spike-specific TCR depth and breadth grew after two AZD1222 doses. The sample set comprised mostly white British donors with more females, and clonal diversity was possibly underestimated.

Data came from immunoSEQ multiplex PCR; TCRdb stores just in-frame clones and leaves some out. The table records 140,000 to 150,000 clones, over 90% of them present only once. As to this clone: Its antigen is unidentified.

The germline V gene encodes CDR1 SGHRS and CDR2 YFSETQ. V gave up 4 bases and J gave up 1 base; unmatched junction bases: 4. This CDR3 is built from 15 residues. Sequencing used peripheral blood, obtained on day 0 of AZD1222 vaccination. V usage is TRBV5-1 and J usage is TRBJ2-3; 9 nucleotides align to TRBD1. The TCR was taken from an adult in good health. The DNA of the CDR3 is TGCGCCAGCAGCGTACAGGGGGCACGCACAGATACGCAGTATTTT. Protein sequence: CASSVQGARTDTQYF.